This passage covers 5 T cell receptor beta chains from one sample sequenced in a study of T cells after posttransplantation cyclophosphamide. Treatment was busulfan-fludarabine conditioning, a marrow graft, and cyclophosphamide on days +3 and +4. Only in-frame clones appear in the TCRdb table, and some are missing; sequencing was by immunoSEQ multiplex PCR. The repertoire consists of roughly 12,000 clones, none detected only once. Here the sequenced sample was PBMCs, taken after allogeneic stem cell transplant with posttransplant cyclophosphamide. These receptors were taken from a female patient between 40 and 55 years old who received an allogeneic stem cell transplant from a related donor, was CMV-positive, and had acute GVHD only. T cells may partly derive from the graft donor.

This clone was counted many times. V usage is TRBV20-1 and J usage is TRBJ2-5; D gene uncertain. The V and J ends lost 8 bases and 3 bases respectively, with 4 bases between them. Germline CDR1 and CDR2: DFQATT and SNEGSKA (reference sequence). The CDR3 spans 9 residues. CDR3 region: CSSEETQYF. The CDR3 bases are TGCAGTTCCGAAGAGACCCAGTACTTC.

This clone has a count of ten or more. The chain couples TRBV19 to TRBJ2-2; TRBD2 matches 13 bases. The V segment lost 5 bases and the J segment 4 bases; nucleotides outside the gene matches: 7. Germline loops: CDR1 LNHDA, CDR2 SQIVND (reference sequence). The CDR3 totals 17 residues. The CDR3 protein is CASSLPGLAGRTGELFF. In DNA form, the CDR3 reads TGTGCCAGTAGTCTTCCGGGACTAGCGGGACGCACCGGGGAGCTGTTTTTT.

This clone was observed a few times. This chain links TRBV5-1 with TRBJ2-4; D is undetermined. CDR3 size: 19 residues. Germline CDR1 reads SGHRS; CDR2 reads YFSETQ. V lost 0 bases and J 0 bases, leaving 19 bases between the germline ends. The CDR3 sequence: CASSLGLFAPRLAKNIQYF. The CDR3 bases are TGCGCCAGCAGCTTGGGGCTCTTCGCACCACGTCTAGCCAAAAACATTCAGTACTTC.

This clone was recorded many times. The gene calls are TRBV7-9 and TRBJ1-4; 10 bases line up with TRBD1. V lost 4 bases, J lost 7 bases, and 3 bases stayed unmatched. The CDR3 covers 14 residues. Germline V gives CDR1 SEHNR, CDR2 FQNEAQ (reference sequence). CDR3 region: CASSSRTGGEKLFF. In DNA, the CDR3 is TGTGCCAGCAGCTCCCGGACAGGGGGTGAAAAACTGTTTTTT.

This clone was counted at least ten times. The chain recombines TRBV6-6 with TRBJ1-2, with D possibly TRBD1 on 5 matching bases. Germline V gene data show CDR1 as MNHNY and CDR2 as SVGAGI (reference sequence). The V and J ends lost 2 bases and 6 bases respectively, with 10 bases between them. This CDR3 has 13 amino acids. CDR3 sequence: CASSYPDSNGYTF. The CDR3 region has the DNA TGTGCCAGCAGTTACCCCGACAGTAATGGCTACACCTTC.